This T cell receptor (beta chain) was identified in a study of blood T cell repertoires in COVID-19. Study-level background: From T cells, B-cell-depleted T cells, or PBMCs came the material, which was cDNA or gDNA.

Those who participated ranged in age from 18 to 89 years and resided in around 22 US areas. Authors' processing steps: Using reference gene primer amplification, nucleated cell counts were estimated. Some clones are missing from TCRdb's copy, which holds only in-frame ones; the method was immunoSEQ multiplex PCR. From that table come the V and J calls and clone size; the DNA was used to work out D and trimming. The sample comprises about 250,000 clones, roughly 90% of which are singletons, and less than 4% rests with the top ten. This receptor was identified in a woman in her thirties with acute COVID-19. Sequencing was performed on PBMCs or T cells enriched from blood (not recorded which).

The CDR3 sequence is CAWSAVYEQYF. The CDR3 DNA reads TGTGCCTGGAGTGCGGTTTACGAGCAGTACTTC. The V call is TRBV30, the J call TRBJ2-7, with no clear D. This CDR3 is 11 amino acids long. V was pared by 1 base and J by 4 bases, with 5 bases between. The germline CDR1 and CDR2 sequences are GTSNPN and SVGIG (reference sequence).